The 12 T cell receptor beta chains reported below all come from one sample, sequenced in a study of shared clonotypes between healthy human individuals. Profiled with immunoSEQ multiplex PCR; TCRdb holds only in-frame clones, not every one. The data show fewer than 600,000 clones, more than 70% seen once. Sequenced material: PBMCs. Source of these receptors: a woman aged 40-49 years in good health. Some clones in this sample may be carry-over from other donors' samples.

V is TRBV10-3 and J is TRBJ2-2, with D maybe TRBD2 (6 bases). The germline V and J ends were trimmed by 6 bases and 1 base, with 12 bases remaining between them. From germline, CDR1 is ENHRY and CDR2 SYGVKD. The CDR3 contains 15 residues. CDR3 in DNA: TGTGCCATCAGGAGGGGTAGCGGGAACACCGGGGAGCTGTTTTTT. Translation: CAIRRGSGNTGELFF.

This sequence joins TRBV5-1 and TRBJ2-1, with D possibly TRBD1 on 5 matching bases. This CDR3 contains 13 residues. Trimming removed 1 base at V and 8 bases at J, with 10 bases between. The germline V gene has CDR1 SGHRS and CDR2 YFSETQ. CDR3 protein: CASSLLGVHEQFF. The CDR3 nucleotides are TGCGCCAGCAGCTTGTTAGGGGTCCATGAGCAGTTCTTC.

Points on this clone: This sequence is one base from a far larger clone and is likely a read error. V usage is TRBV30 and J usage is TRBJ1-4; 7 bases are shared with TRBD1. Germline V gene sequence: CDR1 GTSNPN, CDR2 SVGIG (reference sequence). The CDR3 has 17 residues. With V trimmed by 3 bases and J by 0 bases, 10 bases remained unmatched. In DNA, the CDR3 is TGTGCCTGGAGAGTTAACAGGGGCCATGCAACTAATGAAAAACTGTTTTTT. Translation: CAWRVNRGHATNEKLFF.

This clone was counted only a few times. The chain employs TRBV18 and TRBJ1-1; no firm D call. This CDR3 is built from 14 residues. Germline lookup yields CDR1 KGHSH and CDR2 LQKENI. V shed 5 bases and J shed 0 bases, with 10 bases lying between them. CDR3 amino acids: CASSRREMNTEAFF. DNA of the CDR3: TGTGCCAGCTCAAGGCGCGAAATGAACACTGAAGCTTTCTTT.

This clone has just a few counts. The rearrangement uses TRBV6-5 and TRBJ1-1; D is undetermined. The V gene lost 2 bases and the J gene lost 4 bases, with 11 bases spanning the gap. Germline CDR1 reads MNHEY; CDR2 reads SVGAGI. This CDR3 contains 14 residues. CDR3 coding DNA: TGTGCCAGCAGTTACGGCGGACCTGGCACTGAAGCTTTCTTT. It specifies CASSYGGPGTEAFF.

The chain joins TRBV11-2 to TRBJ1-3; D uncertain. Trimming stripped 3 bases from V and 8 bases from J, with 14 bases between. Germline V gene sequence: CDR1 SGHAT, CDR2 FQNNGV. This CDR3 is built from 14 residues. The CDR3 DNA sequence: TGTGCCAGCAGCTTGTACCTGAGCTTGGACACCATATATTTT. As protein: CASSLYLSLDTIYF.

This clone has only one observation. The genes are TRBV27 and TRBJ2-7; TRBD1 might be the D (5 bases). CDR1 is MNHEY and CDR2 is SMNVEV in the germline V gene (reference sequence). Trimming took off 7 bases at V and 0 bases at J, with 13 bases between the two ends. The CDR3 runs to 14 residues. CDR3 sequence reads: CASKLEQASYEQYF. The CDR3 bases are TGTGCCAGCAAGCTCGAACAGGCCTCCTACGAGCAGTACTTC.

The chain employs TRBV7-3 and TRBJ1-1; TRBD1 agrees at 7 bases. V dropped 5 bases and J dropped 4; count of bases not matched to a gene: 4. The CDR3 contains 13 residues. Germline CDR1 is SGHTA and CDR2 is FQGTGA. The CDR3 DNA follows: TGTGCCAGCAGCCTCGACAGGGCCACTGAAGCTTTCTTT. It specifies CASSLDRATEAFF.

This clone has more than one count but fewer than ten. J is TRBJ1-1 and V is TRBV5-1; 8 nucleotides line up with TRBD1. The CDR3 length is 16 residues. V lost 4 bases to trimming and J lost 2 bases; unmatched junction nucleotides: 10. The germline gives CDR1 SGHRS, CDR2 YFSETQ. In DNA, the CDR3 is TGCGCCAGCAGCCGGTCCGTAACAGGGGGTAACACTGAAGCTTTCTTT. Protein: CASSRSVTGGNTEAFF.

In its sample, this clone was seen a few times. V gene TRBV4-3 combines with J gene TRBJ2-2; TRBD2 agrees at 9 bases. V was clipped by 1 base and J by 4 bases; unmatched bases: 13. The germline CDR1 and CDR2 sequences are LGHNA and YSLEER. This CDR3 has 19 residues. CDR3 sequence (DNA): TGCGCCAGCAGCCAAGCCCGTCCAGGGCTAGCGGGACCCACCGGGGAGCTGTTTTTT. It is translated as CASSQARPGLAGPTGELFF.

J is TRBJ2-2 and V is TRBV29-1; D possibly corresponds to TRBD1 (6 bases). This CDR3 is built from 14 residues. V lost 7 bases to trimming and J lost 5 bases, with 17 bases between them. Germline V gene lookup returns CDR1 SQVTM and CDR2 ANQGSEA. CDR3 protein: CSAGTQGSTGELFF. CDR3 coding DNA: TGCAGCGCTGGGACACAGGGATCGACCGGGGAGCTGTTTTTT.

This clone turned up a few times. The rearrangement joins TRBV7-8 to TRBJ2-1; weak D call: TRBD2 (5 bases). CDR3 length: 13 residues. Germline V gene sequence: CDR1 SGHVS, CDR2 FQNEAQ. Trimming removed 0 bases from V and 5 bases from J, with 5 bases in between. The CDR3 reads CASSLASDNEQFF. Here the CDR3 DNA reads TGTGCCAGCAGCTTAGCTAGCGACAATGAGCAGTTCTTC.